The source of this T cell receptor (beta chain) is a study of blood T cell repertoires in COVID-19. The wider study: T cells, B-cell-depleted T cells, or PBMCs supplied cDNA or gDNA.

All enrollees were roughly 18 to 89 years old and from about 24 US areas. Researchers sorted participants into cohorts using their self-reported clinical history. Germline loops: CDR1 MNHEY, CDR2 SVGAGI. V lost 8 bases, J lost 2 bases, and 13 bases lay in between. This CDR3 has 14 amino acids. Data came from immunoSEQ multiplex PCR; TCRdb stores just in-frame clones and leaves some out. The sample consists of a few hundred thousand clones, roughly 80% of them appearing once. This receptor was obtained from a man aged 40-55 years who had been exposed to COVID-19. J is TRBJ1-5 and V is TRBV6-5; weak D call: TRBD1 (6 bases). The material sequenced was PBMCs or T cells enriched from blood (not recorded which). CDR3 sequence: CASWGRWGNQPQHF. CDR3 nucleotides: TGTGCCAGCTGGGGGCGGTGGGGCAATCAGCCCCAGCATTTT.